Below are 2 T cell receptor beta chains sequenced from a single sample in a study of vaccination and CD4 T cells after COVID-19. Cultured CD4+ T-cell DNA underwent Oncomine TCR Beta short-read sequencing. A single record per CDR3 protein comes from TCRdb applying MiXCR to the PCR reads. The sample carries about 7,400 distinct CDR3 sequences, about 35% recorded once. Their specific antigens are unknown. Treatment of the sample: approximately 9-day PBMC culture with coronavirus spike peptide pools or control peptides (ViraFEST assay). During the years 2011-2018, before the COVID-19 pandemic, the unexposed donor's CD4+ T cells were collected. The sequenced material came from CD4+ T cells from blood, cultured in vitro. These receptors were taken from a human donor in good health.

This clonotype turned up a few times. The gene calls are TRBV6-1 and TRBJ1-2; D is unresolved. The V and J ends lost 5 bases and 6 bases respectively, with 13 bases between them. The CDR3 is 13 residues long. Germline V gene lookup returns CDR1 MNHNS and CDR2 SASEGT. The CDR3 DNA follows: TGTGCCAGCAGTCCCTTCGAGAGGAATGGCTACACCTTC. Translated: CASSPFERNGYTF.

This CDR3 is CASSLLAGINEQYF. CDR3 nucleotides: TGTGCCAGCAGTTTACTAGCGGGGATAAACGAGCAGTACTTC. V usage is TRBV6-2 or TRBV6-3 and J usage is TRBJ2-7, with 10 nucleotides matching TRBD2. The J segment lost 5 bases and the V segment lost 4 bases, leaving 5 bases of the junction unmatched. The germline V gene encodes CDR1 MNHEY and CDR2 SVGEGT. CDR3 length: 14 residues.